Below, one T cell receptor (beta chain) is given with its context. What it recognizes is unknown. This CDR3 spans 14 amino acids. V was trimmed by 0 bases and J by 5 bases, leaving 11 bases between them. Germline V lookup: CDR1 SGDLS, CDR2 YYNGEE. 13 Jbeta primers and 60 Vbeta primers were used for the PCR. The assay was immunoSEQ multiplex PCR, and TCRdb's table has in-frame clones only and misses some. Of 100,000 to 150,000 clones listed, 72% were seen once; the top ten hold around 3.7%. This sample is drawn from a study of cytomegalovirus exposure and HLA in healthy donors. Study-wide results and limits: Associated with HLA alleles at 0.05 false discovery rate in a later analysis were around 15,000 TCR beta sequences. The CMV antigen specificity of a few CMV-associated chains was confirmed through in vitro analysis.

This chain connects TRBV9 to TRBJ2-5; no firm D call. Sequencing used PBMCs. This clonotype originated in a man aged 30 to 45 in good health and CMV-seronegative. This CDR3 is CASSVGSGYETQYF. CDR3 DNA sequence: TGTGCCAGCAGCGTAGGGAGTGGTTACGAGACCCAGTACTTC.